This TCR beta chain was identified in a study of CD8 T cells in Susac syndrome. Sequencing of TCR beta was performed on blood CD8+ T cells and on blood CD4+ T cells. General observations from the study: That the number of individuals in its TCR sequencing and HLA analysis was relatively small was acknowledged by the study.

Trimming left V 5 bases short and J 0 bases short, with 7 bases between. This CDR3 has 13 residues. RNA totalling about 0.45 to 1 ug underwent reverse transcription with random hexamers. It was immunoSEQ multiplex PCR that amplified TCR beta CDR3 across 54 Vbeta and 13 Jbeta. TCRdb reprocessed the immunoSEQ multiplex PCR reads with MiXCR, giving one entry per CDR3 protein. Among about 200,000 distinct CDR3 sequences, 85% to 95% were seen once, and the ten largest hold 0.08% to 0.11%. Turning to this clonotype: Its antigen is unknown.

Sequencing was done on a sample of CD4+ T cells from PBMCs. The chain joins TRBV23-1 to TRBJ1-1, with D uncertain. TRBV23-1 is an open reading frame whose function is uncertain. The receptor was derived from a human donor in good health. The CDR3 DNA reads TGCGCCAGCAGTATGCAGATGAACACTGAAGCTTTCTTT. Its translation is CASSMQMNTEAFF.